This TCR beta chain was observed in a study of cytomegalovirus exposure and HLA in healthy donors. CDR1 and CDR2 from the germline V gene are SGHKS and YYEKEE (reference sequence). This CDR3 comprises 16 residues. V gave up 4 bases and J gave up 8 bases, with 21 bases separating them. Study observations and caveats: Confirmation in vitro established that a few CMV-associated chains were specific for CMV antigens. Whilst most TCR sequences proved rare, a subset of public TCRs occurred across many donors.

PCR used 60 Vbeta primers and 13 Jbeta primers. Here immunoSEQ multiplex PCR was the method, and the copy in TCRdb shows in-frame clones only, minus some. The table has roughly 100,000 clones, around 79% seen once; the top ten hold less than 5%. As for this clone: Its antigen remains unknown.

This TCR derives from a man between 50 and 59 years old in good health and CMV-seropositive. The sample was PBMCs. The chain uses TRBV5-5 and TRBJ1-4; D gene unclear. For the CDR3, the DNA is TGTGCCAGCAGCGGGGAACGGGGAGATCGTGGAGAAAAACTGTTTTTT. Its translation: CASSGERGDRGEKLFF.